This is a list of T cell receptor beta chains from one sample in a study of blood T cell repertoires in COVID-19. Assay used: immunoSEQ multiplex PCR; TCRdb lists only in-frame clones, some missing. The table shows some 70,000 clones, with roughly 87% occurring only once. Sequenced: peripheral blood. All receptors derive from a woman aged 45-59 years with COVID-19, enrolled during active disease. Both conserved end residues are part of each CDR3. D genes are given only for firm matches.

D	J	V	CDR3
TRBD1	TRBJ1-1	TRBV7-8	CASSLGRGRLGTEAFF
TRBD1	TRBJ1-6	TRBV5-1	CASSEVQGAGSPLHF
TRBD2	TRBJ2-3	TRBV20-1	CSASIASGNTDTQYF
.	TRBJ2-5	TRBV20-1	CSATQTETQYF
.	TRBJ1-3	TRBV5-1	CASSLDRAPGEIYF
TRBD2	TRBJ2-1	TRBV7-2	CASSSTSGVNNEQFF
TRBD1	TRBJ2-2	TRBV5-6	CASSLVPGGKTGELFF
.	TRBJ1-4	TRBV18	CASSLKDTEKLFF
.	TRBJ1-2	TRBV19	CASGDYGYTF
.	TRBJ1-5	TRBV28	CASSRQGGSNQPQHF
.	TRBJ2-5	TRBV5-4	CASSLGFRETQYF
TRBD2	TRBJ2-5	TRBV3-1/TRBV3-2	CASSQPQGLAGVETQYF
TRBD2	TRBJ2-4	TRBV29-1	CSGWGGKSDIQYF
.	TRBJ2-7	TRBV19	CASTRGLGPYEQYF
.	TRBJ1-4	TRBV5-1	CASSSGSATNEKLFF
TRBD2	TRBJ2-5	TRBV3-1/TRBV3-2	CASSRTSGQETQYF
TRBD2	TRBJ2-3	TRBV5-1	CASSLESGRVDTQYF
TRBD1	TRBJ1-3	TRBV10-3	CAIQRQGGYTIYF
.	TRBJ2-7	TRBV11-2	CASSLSGLDEQYF
.	TRBJ1-3	TRBV12-5	CASGLVLGSGRPNGNTIYF
.	TRBJ1-1	TRBV28	CASCKTGIFVTEAFF
.	TRBJ2-2	TRBV2	CASSEWRVPGELFF
.	TRBJ2-7	TRBV4-2	CASSQDPQGPYEQYF
TRBD1	TRBJ2-7	TRBV18	CASSRQGWEQYF
TRBD1	TRBJ2-1	TRBV28	CASSLPGQGGNEQFF
.	TRBJ2-1	TRBV28	CASSPPPSYEQFF
.	TRBJ2-7	TRBV27	CASSFSTGWLDEQYF
TRBD1	TRBJ2-1	TRBV28	CASSLWGSGGNEQFF
TRBD1	TRBJ2-6	TRBV6-6	CASSPRTGGAGANVLTF
TRBD1	TRBJ2-5	TRBV7-3	CASSTGQGGQETQYF
TRBD2	TRBJ2-7	TRBV4-1	CASSQVPLGLVAKQYF
TRBD1	TRBJ2-4	TRBV5-6	CASSNGQGKNIQYF
.	TRBJ1-6	TRBV7-9	CASSLIAGGDSPLHF
.	TRBJ1-3	TRBV5-1	CASSSFDNSGNTIYF
TRBD1	TRBJ1-6	TRBV28	CASRGTGDSPLHF
.	TRBJ2-7	TRBV4-1	CASSQEGVGLYEQYF
TRBD1	TRBJ1-2	TRBV4-3	CASSQDRAGGAYTF
.	TRBJ1-5	TRBV6-5	CASSRGLQPQHF
.	TRBJ2-3	TRBV5-1	CASSLADFTDTQYF
.	TRBJ1-2	TRBV19	CASSSGLLDYYGYTF